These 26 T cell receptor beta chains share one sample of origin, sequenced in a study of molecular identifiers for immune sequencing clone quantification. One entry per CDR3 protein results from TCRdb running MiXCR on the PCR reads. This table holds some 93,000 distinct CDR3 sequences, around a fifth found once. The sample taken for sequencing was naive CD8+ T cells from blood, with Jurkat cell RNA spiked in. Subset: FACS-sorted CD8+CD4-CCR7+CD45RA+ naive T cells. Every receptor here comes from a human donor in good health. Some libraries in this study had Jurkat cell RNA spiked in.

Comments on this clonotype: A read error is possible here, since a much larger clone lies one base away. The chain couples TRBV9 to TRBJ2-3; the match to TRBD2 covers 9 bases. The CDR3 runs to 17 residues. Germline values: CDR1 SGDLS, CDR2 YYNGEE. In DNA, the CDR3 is TGTGCCAGCAGCGTAGTACAAGGAGCGGGAGGCACAGATGCGCAGTATTTT. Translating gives CASSVVQGAGGTDAQYF.

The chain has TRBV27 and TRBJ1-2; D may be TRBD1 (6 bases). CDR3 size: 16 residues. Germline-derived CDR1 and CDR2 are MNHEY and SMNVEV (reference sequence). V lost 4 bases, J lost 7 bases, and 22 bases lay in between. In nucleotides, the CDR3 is TGTGCCAGCAGTTCTATTCAGCGGACAGCTGAGTGTGGCTACACCTTC. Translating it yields CASSSIQRTAECGYTF.

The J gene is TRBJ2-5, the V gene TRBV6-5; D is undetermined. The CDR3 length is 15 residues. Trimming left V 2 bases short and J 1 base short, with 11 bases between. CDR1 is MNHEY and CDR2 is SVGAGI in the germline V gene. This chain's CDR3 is CASSYTRGSQETQYF. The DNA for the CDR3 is TGTGCCAGCAGTTACACCCGAGGCTCCCAAGAGACCCAGTACTTC.

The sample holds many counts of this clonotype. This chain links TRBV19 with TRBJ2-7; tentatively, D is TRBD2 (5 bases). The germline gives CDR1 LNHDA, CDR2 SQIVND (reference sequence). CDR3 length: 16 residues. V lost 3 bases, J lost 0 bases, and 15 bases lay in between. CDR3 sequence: CASSIFASSYSYEQYF. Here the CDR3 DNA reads TGTGCCAGTAGTATCTTCGCTAGCTCCTACTCCTACGAGCAGTACTTC.

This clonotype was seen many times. The CDR3 sequence: CASSVGTTNTGELFF. Written as DNA, the CDR3 is TGTGCCAGCAGCGTGGGGACTACGAACACCGGGGAGCTGTTTTTT. The chain links TRBV9 to TRBJ2-2; TRBD2 agrees at 7 bases. Germline CDR1 SGDLS, CDR2 YYNGEE. V lost 2 bases, J lost 0 bases, and 1 base stayed unmatched. The CDR3 covers 15 residues.

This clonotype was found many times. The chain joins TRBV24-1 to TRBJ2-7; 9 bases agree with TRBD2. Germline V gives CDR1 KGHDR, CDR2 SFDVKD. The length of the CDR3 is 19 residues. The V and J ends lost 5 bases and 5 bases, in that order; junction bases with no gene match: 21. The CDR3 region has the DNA TGTGCCACCAGTGCCCCCCGGGCCGGCCCTAGCGGGAACACCCACGAGCAGTACTTC. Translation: CATSAPRAGPSGNTHEQYF.

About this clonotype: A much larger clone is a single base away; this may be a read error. CDR3 amino acids: CSVEGRAGGTQYF. The CDR3 coding sequence is TGCAGCGTTGAAGGACGGGCCGGGGGGACCCAGTACTTC. This sequence joins TRBV29-1 and TRBJ2-5, with D possibly matching TRBD2 (6 bases). V lost 1 base to trimming and J lost 7 bases, with 13 bases between them. Germline V gene sequence: CDR1 SQVTM, CDR2 ANQGSEA. This CDR3 has 13 residues.

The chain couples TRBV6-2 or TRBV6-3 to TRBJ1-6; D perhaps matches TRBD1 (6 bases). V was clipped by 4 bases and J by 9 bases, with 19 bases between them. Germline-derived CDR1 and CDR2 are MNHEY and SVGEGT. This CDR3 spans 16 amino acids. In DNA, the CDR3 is TGTGCCAGCAGTTCCCCAGGGGTAAGGGATAGTTCACCCCTCCACTTT. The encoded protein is CASSSPGVRDSSPLHF.

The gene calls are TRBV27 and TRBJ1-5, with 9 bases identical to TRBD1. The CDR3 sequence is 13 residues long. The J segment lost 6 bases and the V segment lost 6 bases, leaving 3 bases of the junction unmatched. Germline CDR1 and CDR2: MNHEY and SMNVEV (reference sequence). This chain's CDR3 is CASRGQGLQPQHF. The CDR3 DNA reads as TGTGCCAGCAGGGGACAGGGACTTCAGCCCCAGCATTTT.

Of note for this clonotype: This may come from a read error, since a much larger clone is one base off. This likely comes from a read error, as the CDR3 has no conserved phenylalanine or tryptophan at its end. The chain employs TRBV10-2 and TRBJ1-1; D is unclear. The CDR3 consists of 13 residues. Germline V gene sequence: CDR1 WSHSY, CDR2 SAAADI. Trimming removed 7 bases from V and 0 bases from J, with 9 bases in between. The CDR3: CASNPAMNTEAFL. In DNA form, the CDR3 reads TGCGCCAGCAATCCAGCGATGAACACTGAAGCTTTCCTT.

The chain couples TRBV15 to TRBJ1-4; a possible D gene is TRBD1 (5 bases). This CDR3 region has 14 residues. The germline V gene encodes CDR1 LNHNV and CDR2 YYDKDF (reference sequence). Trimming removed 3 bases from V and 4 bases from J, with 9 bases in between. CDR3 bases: TGTGCCACCAGCAGGACAGTAGATAATGAAAAACTGTTTTTT. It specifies CATSRTVDNEKLFF. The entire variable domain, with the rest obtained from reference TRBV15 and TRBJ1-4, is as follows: DAMVIQNPRYQVTQFGKPVTLSCSQTLNHNVMYWYQQKSSQAPKLLFHYYDKDFNNEADTPDNFQSRRPNTSFCFLDIRSPGLGDTAMYLCATSRTVDNEKLFFGSGTQLSVL.

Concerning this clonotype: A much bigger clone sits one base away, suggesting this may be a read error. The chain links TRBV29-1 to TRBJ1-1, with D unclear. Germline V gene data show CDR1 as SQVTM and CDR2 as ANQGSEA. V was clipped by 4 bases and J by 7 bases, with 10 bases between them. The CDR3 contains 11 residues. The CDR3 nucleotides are TGCAGCGTTGGTGAGGGCCTTGAAGCTTTCTTT. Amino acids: CSVGEGLEAFF.

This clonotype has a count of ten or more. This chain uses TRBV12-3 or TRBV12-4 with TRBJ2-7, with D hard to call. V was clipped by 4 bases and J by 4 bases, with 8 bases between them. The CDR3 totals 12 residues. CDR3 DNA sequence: TGTGCCAGCAGTTACCAAGTATACGAGCAGTACTTC. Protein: CASSYQVYEQYF.

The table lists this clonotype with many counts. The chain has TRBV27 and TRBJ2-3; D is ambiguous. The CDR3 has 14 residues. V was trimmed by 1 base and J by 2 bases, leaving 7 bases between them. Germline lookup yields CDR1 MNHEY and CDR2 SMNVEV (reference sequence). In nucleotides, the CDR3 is TGTGCCAGCAGTTTATTCCAGGACACAGATACGCAGTATTTT. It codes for CASSLFQDTDTQYF.

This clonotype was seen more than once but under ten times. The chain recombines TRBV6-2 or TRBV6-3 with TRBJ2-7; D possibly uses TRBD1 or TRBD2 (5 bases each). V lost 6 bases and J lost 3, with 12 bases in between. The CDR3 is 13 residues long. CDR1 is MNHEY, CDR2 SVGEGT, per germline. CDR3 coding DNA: TGTGCCAGCAGCACCGGGACCTACTACGAGCAGTACTTC. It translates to CASSTGTYYEQYF.

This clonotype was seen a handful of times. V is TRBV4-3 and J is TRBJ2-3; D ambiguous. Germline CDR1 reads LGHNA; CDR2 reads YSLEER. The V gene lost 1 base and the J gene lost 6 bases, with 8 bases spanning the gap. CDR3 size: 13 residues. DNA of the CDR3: TGCGCCAGCAGCCAAGTTCTCGCCGATACGCAGTATTTT. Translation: CASSQVLADTQYF.

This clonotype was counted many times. CDR3 residues: CASSPLGGGTDTQYF. CDR3 bases: TGTGCCAGCAGCCCCCTGGGTGGGGGCACAGATACGCAGTATTTT. This chain connects TRBV11-2 to TRBJ2-3; D is unclear. The ends were cut back, 5 bases at V and 1 base at J, with 13 bases in the middle. Germline CDR1 and CDR2: SGHAT and FQNNGV. The length of the CDR3 is 15 residues.

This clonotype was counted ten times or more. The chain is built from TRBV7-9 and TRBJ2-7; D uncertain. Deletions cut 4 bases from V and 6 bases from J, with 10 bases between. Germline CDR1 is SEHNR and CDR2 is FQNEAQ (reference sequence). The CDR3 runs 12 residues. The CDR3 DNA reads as TGTGCCAGCAGCTACGCCGGTGGCGAGCAGTACTTC. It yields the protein CASSYAGGEQYF.

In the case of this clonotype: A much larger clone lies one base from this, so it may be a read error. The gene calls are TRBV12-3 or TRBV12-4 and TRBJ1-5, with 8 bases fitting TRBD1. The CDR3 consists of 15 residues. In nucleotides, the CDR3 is TGTGCCGGCAGAGATGCAGGGGGCGCGGGGCAGCCCCAGCATTTT. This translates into CAGRDAGGAGQPQHF.

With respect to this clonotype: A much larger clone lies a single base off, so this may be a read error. The CDR3 protein is CASSSISGPQETRYF. The CDR3 DNA sequence: TGTGCCAGCAGCTCCATTAGCGGGCCTCAAGAGACCCGGTACTTC. The J gene is TRBJ2-5, the V gene TRBV11-2; TRBD2 matches at 7 bases. The germline V gene encodes CDR1 SGHAT and CDR2 FQNNGV. There are 15 residues in the CDR3.

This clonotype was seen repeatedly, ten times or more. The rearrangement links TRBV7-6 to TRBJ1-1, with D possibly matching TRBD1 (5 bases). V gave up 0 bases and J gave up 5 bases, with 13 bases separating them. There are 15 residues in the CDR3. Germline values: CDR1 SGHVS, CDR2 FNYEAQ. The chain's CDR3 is CASSLAGAGETEAFF. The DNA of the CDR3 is TGTGCCAGCAGCTTAGCCGGGGCGGGCGAGACTGAAGCTTTCTTT. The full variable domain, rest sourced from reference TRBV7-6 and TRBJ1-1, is GAGVSQSPRYKVTKRGQDVALRCDPISGHVSLYWYRQALGQGPEFLTYFNYEAQQDKSGLPNDRFSAERPEGSISTLTIQRTEQRDSAMYRCASSLAGAGETEAFFGQGTRLTVV.

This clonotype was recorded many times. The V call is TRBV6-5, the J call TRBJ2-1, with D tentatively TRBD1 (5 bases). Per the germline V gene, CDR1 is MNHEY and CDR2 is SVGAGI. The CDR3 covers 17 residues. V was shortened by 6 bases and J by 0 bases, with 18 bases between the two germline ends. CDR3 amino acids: CASSVVGARSSYNEQFF. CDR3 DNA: TGTGCCAGCAGCGTAGTTGGGGCGAGGAGCTCCTACAATGAGCAGTTCTTC.

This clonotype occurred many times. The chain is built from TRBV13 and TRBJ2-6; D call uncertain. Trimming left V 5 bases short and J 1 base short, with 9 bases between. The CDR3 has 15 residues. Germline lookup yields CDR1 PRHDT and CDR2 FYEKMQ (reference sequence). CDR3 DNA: TGTGCCAGCAGCAATGGGTGGTCTGGGGCCAACGTCCTGACTTTC. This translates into CASSNGWSGANVLTF. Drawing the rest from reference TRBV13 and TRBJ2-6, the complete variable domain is AAGVIQSPRHLIKEKRETATLKCYPIPRHDTVYWYQQGPGQDPQFLISFYEKMQSDKGSIPDRFSAQQFSDYHSELNMSSLELGDSALYFCASSNGWSGANVLTFGAGSRLTVL.

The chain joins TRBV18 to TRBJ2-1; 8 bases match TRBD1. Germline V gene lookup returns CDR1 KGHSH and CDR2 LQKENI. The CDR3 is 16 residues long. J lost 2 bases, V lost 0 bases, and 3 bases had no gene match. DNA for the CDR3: TGTGCCAGCTCACCACCGAGACAGGGGCCCTACAATGAGCAGTTCTTC. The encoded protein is CASSPPRQGPYNEQFF.

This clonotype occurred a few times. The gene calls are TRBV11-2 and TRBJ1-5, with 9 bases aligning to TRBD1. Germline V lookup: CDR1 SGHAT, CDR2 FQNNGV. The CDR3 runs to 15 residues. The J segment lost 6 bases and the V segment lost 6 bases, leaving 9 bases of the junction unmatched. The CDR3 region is CASSPGQGRGQPQHF. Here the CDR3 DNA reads TGTGCCAGCAGTCCGGGACAGGGTAGGGGTCAGCCCCAGCATTTT.

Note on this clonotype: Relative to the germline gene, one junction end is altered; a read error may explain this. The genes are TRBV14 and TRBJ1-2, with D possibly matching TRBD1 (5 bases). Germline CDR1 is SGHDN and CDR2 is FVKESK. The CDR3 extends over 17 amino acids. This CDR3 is CASSQGLHRGLDYGHTF. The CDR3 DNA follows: TGTGCCAGCAGCCAGGGGCTCCACCGGGGTTTGGACTATGGCCACACCTTC.